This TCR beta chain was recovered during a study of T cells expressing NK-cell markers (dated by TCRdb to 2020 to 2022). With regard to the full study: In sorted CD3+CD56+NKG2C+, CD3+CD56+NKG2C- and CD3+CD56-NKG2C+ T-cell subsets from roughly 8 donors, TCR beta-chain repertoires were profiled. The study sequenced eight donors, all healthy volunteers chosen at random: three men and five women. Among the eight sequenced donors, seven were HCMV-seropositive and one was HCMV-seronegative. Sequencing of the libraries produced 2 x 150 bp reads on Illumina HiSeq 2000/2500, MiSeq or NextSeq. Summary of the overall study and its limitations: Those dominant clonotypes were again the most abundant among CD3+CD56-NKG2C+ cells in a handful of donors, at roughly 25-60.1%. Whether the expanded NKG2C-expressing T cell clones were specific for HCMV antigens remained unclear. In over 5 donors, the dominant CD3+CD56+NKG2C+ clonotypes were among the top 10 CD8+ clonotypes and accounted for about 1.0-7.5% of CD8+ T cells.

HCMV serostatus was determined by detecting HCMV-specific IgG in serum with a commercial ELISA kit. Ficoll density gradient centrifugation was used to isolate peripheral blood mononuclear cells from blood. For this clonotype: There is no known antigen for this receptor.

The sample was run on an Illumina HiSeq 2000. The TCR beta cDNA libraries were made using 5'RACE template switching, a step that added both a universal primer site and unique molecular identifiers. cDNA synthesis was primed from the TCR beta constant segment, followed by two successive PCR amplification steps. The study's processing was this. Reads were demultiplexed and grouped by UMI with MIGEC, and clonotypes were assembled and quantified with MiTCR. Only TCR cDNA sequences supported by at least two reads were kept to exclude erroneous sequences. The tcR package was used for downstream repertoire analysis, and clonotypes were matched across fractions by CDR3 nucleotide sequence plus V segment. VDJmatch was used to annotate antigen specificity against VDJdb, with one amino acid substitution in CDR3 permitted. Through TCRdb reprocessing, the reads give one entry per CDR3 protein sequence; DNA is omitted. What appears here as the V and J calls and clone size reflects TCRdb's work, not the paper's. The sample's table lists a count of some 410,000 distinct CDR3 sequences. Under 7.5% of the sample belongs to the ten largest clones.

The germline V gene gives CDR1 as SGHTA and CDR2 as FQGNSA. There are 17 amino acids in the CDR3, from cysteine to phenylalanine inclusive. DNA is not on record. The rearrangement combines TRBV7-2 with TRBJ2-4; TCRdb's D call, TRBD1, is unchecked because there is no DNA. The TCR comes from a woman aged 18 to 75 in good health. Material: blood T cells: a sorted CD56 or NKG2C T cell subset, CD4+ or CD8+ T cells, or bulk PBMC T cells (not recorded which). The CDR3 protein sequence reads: CASSSPGGPLAKNIQYF.